This entry concerns a single T cell receptor beta chain. V shed 1 base and J 4 bases; nucleotides not matched to a gene: 5. The CDR3 totals 15 residues. Germline CDR1 SGHAT, CDR2 FQNNGV. The record originates from a study of cytomegalovirus exposure and HLA in healthy donors. As for the study in general: Clustering assigned roughly 81% of the roughly 400 genotyped donors to the Caucasian-associated ancestry cluster.

This PCR relied on a set of 60 Vbeta primers and 13 Jbeta primers. How the authors handled the data: It was a later analysis that counted about 80 million unique TCR beta chains, of which some 12 million were shared. This table comes from immunoSEQ multiplex PCR, and its TCRdb copy is limited to in-frame clones, with some not included. V and J calls and clone size are those listed in that table; D and trimming were worked out from the DNA. The sample includes fewer than 250,000 clones, more than 60% of them seen just once. The clonotype was recovered from a woman in her thirties in good health and CMV-seropositive. The sequenced material came from PBMCs. The chain is built from TRBV11-2 and TRBJ1-1; TRBD1 aligns across 8 bases. The CDR3 loop is CASSLGRGHGTEAFF. CDR3 nucleotides: TGTGCCAGCAGCTTAGGCAGGGGGCATGGCACTGAAGCTTTCTTT.